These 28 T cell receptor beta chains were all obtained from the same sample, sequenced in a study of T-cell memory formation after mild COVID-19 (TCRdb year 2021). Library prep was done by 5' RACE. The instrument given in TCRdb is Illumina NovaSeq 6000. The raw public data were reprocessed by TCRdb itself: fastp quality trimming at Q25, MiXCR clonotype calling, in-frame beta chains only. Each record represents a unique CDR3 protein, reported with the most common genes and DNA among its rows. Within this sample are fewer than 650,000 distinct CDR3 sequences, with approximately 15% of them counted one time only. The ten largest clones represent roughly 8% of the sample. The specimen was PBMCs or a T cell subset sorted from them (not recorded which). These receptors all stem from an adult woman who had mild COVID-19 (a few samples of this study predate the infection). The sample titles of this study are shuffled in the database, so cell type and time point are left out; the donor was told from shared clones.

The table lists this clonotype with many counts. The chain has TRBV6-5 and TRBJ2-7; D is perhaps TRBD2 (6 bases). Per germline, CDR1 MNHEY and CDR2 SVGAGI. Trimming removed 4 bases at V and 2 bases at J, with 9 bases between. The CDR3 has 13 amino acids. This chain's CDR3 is CASSSRLAYEQYF. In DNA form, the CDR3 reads TGTGCCAGCAGTTCCCGACTAGCCTACGAGCAGTACTTC.

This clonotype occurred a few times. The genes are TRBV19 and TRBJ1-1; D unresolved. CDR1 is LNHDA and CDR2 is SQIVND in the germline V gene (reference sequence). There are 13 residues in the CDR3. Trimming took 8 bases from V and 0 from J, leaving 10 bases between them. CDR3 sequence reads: CASRSGLNTEAFF. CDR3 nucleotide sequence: TGTGCCAGTCGGTCGGGCTTGAACACTGAAGCTTTCTTT.

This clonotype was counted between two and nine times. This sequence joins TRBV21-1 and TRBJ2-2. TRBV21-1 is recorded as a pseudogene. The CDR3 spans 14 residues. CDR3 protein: CASSKQTNTGELFF. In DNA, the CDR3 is TGTGCCAGCAGCAAACAGACGAACACCGGGGAGCTGTTTTTT.

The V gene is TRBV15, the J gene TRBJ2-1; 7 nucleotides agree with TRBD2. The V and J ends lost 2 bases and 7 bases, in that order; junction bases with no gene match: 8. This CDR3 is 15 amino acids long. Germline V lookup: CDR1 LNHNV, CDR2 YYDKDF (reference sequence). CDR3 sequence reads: CATSRKAGVGNEQFF. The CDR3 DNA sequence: TGTGCCACCAGCAGAAAGGCGGGGGTTGGGAATGAGCAGTTCTTC.

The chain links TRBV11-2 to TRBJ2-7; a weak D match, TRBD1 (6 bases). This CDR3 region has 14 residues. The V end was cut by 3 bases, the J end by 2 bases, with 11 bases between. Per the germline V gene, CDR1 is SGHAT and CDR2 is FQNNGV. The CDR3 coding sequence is TGTGCCAGCAGCTTCTTTCAGGGGCCCTACGAGCAGTACTTC. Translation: CASSFFQGPYEQYF.

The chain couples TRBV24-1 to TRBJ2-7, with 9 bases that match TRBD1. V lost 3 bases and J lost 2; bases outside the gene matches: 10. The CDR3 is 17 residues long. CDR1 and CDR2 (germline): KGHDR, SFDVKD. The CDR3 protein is CATSDGAGTGSTYEQYF. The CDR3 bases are TGTGCCACCAGTGATGGAGCCGGGACAGGGTCGACCTACGAGCAGTACTTC.

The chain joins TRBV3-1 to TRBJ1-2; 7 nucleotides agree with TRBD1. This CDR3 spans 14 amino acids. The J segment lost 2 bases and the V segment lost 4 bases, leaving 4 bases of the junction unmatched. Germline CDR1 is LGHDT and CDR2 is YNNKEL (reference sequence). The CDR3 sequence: CASSPEQGNYGYTF. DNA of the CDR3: TGTGCCAGCAGCCCTGAACAGGGGAACTATGGCTACACCTTC. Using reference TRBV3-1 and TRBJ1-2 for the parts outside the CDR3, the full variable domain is DTAVSQTPKYLVTQMGNDKSIKCEQNLGHDTMYWYKQDSKKFLKIMFSYNNKELIINETVPNRFSPKSPDKAHLNLHINSLELGDSAVYFCASSPEQGNYGYTFGSGTRLTVV.

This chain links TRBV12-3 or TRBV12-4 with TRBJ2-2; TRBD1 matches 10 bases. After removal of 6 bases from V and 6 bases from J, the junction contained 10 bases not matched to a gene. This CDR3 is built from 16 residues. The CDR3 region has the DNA TGTGCCAGCAGCTCCGACAGGGGGCGAAGATCCGGGGAGCTGTTTTTT. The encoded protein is CASSSDRGRRSGELFF.

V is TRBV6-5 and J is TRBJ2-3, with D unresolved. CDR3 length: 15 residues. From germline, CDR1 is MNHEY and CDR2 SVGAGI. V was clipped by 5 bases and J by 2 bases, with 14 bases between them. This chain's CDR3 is CASSTGRPTTDTQYF. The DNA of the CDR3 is TGTGCCAGCAGTACCGGGCGACCTACCACAGATACGCAGTATTTT.

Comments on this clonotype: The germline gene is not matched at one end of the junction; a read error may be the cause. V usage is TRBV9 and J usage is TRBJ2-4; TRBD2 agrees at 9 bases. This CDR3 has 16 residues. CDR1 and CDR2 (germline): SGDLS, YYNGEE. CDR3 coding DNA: TGTGCCAGCAGCGAAAATAGCGGGGGCCCTTCCCCCTTTATGAACTTC. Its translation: CASSENSGGPSPFMNF.

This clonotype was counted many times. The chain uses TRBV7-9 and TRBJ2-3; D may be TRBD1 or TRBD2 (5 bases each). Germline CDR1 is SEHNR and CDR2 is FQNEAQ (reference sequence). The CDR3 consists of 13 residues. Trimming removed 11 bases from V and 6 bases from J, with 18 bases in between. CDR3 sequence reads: CAFGADSWDTQYF. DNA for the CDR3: TGTGCCTTCGGGGCGGATTCCTGGGATACGCAGTATTTT.

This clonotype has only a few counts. The CDR3 spells CALGVYNEQFF. The CDR3 region has the DNA TGTGCCCTGGGGGTCTACAATGAGCAGTTCTTC. The chain has TRBV7-9 and TRBJ2-1; D might be TRBD1 or TRBD2, each matching 5 bases. V lost 11 bases, J lost 3 bases, and 8 bases lay in between. This CDR3 is built from 11 residues. The V gene's germline CDR1 is SEHNR and CDR2 FQNEAQ (reference sequence).

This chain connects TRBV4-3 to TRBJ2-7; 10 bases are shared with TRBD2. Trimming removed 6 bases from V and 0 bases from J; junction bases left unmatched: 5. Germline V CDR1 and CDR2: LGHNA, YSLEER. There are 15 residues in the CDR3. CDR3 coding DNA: TGCGCCAGCAGACGCGGACTAGCGGCCTCCTACGAGCAGTACTTC. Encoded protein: CASRRGLAASYEQYF.

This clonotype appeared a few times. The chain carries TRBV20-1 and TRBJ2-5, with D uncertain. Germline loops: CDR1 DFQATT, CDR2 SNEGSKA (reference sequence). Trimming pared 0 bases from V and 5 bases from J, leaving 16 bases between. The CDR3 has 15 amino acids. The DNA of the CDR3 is TGCAGTGCTAGAGATTCCGCGGCCCCGGTGGAGACCCAGTACTTC. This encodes CSARDSAAPVETQYF.

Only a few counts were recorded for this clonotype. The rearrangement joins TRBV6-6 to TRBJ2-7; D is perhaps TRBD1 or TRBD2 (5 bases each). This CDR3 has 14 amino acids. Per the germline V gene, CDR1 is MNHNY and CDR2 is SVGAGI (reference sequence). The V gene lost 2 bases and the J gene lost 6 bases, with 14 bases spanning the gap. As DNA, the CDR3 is TGTGCCAGCAGTTACGAGGGGCAACGGGGCGAGCAGTACTTC. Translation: CASSYEGQRGEQYF.

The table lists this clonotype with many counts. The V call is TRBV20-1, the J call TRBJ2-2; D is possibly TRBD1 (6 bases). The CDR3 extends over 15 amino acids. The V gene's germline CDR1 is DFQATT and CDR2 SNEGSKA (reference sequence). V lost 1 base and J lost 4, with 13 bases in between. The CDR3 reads CSARVPARGTGELFF. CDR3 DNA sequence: TGCAGTGCTAGAGTCCCCGCCAGGGGCACCGGGGAGCTGTTTTTT.

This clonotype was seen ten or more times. The CDR3 DNA reads as TGCAGTGCTAGAGATCGGCCCGGGGGCCCTAAGTGGGAGACAAATGAGCAGTTCTTC. The encoded protein is CSARDRPGGPKWETNEQFF. This chain connects TRBV20-1 to TRBJ2-1; D could derive from TRBD1 or TRBD2 (6 bases each). The CDR3 sequence is 19 residues long. Trimming removed 0 bases from V and 7 bases from J, with 28 bases in between. The germline V gene encodes CDR1 DFQATT and CDR2 SNEGSKA (reference sequence).

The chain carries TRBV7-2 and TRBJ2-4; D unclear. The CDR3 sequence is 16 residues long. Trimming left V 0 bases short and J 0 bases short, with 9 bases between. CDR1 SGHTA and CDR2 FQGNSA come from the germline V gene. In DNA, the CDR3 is TGTGCCAGCAGCTTAGCGTTACAACTAGCCAAAAACATTCAGTACTTC. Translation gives CASSLALQLAKNIQYF. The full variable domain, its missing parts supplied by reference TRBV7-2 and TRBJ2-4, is GAGVSQSPSNKVTEKGKDVELRCDPISGHTALYWYRQSLGQGLEFLIYFQGNSAPDKSGLPSDRFSAERTGGSVSTLTIQRTQQEDSAVYLCASSLALQLAKNIQYFGAGTRLSVL.

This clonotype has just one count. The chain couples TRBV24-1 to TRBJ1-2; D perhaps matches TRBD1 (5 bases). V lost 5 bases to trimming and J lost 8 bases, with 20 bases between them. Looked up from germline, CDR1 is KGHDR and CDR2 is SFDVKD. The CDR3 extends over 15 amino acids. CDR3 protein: CATSAPGQGRRGYTF. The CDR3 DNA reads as TGTGCCACCAGTGCCCCGGGGCAGGGTCGGCGGGGCTACACCTTC.

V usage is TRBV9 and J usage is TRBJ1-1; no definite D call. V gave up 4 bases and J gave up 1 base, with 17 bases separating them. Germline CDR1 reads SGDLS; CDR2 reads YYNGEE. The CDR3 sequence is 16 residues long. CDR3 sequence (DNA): TGTGCCAGCAGCTTCCCCCGGGAGGGCGGGAACACTGAAGCTTTCTTT. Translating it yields CASSFPREGGNTEAFF.

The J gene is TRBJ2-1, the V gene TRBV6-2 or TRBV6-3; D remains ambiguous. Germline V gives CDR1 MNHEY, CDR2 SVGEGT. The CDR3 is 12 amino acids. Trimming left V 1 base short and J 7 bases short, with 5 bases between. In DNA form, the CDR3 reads TGTGCCAGCAGTTACTTAAGTAATGAGCAGTTCTTC. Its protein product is CASSYLSNEQFF.

CDR3 sequence reads: CASSLGQGVPYEQYF. As DNA, the CDR3 is TGCGCCAGCAGCTTGGGACAGGGGGTTCCCTACGAGCAGTACTTC. V and J are TRBV5-1 and TRBJ2-7, with TRBD1 matching 9 bases. The junction had 3 bases not matched to a gene; V was cut back by 0 bases and J by 2 bases. CDR3 length: 15 amino acids. Looked up from germline, CDR1 is SGHRS and CDR2 is YFSETQ.

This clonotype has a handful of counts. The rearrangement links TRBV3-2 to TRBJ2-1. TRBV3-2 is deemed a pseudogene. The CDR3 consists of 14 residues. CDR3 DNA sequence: TGTGCCAGCAGCCAAGAATGGTCGGGTAATGAGCAGTTCTTC. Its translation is CASSQEWSGNEQFF.

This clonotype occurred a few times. The CDR3 sequence: CASSSGRLEQYF. In nucleotides, the CDR3 is TGTGCCAGCAGTTCCGGGCGGCTGGAGCAGTACTTC. The gene calls are TRBV7-9 and TRBJ2-7; unclear D gene. The V end was cut by 6 bases, the J end by 7 bases, with 13 bases between. The germline V gene encodes CDR1 SEHNR and CDR2 FQNEAQ (reference sequence). The CDR3 contains 12 residues.

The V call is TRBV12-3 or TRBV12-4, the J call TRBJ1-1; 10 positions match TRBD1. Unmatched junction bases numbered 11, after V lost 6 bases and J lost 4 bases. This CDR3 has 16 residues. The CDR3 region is CASSYGTGEWGTEAFF. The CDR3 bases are TGTGCCAGCAGCTACGGGACAGGGGAGTGGGGCACTGAAGCTTTCTTT.

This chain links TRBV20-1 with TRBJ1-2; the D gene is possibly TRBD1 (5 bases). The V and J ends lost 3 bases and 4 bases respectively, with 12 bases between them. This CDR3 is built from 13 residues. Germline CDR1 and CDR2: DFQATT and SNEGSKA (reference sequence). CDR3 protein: CSASSDRSYGYTF. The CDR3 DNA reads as TGCAGTGCTAGTTCTGACAGAAGCTATGGCTACACCTTC.

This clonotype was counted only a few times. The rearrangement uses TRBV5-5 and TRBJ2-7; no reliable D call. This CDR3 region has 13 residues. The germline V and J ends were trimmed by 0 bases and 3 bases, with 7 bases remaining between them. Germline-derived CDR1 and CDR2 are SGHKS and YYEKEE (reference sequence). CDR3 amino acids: CASSLAWNYEQYF. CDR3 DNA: TGTGCCAGCAGCTTGGCGTGGAACTACGAGCAGTACTTC. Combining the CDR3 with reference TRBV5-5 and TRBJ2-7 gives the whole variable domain DAGVTQSPTHLIKTRGQQVTLRCSPISGHKSVSWYQQVLGQGPQFIFQYYEKEERGRGNFPDRFSARQFPNYSSELNVNALLLGDSALYLCASSLAWNYEQYFGPGTRLTVT.

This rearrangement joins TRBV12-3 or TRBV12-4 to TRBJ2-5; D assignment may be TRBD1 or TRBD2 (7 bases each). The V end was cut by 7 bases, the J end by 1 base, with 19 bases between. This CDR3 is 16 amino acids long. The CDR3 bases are TGTGCCAGCAAACGAGGGGGAGGGGGCCGCCAAGAGACCCAGTACTTC. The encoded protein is CASKRGGGGRQETQYF.